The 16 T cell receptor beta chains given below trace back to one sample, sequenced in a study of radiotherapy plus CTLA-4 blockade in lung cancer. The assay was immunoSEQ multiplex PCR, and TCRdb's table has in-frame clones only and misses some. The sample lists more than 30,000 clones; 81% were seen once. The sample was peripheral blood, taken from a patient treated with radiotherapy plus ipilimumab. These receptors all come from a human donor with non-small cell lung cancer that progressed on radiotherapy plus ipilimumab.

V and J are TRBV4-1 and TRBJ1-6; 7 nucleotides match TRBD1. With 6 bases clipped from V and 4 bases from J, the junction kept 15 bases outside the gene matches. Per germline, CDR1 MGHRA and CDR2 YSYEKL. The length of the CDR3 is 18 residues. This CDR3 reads CASSSIETGSWYNSPLHF. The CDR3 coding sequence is TGCGCCAGCAGTAGTATCGAGACAGGGAGTTGGTATAATTCACCCCTCCACTTT.

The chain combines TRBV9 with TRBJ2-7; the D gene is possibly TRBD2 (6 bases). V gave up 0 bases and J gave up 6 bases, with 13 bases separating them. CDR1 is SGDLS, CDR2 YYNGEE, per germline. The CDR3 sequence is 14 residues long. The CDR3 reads CASSVGPGTGEQYF. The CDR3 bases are TGTGCCAGCAGCGTAGGGCCCGGGACTGGCGAGCAGTACTTC.

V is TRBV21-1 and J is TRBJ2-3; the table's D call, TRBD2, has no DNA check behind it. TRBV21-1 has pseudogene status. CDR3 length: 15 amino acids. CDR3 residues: CASSSPGLPTDTQYF. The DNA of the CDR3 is TGTGCCAGCAGCTCCCCGGGACTCCCCACAGATACGCAGTATTTT.

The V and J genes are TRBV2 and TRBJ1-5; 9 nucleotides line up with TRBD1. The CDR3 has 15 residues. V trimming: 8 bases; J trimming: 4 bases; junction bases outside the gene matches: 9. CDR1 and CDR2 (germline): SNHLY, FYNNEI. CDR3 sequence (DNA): TGTGCCAGCCGGGACAGGGTAGCGGGGAATCAGCCCCAGCATTTT. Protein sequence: CASRDRVAGNQPQHF.

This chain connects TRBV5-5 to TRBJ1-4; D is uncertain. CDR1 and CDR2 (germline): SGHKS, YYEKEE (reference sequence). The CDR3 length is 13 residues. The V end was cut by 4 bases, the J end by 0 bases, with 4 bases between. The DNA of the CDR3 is TGTGCCAGCAGCACTGCAACTAATGAAAAACTGTTTTTT. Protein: CASSTATNEKLFF.

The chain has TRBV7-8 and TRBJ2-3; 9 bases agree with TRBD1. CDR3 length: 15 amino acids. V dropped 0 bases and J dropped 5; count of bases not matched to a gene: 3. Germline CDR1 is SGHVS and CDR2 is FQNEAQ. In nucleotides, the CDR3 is TGTGCCAGCAGCTTAGCACAGGGGGCTGGAGATACGCAGTATTTT. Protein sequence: CASSLAQGAGDTQYF.

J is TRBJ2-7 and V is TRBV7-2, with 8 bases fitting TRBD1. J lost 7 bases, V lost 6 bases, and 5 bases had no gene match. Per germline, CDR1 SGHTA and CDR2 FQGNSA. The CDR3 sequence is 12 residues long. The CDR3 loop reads CASRTGVTEQYF. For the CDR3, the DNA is TGTGCCAGCAGGACAGGGGTTACGGAGCAGTACTTC.

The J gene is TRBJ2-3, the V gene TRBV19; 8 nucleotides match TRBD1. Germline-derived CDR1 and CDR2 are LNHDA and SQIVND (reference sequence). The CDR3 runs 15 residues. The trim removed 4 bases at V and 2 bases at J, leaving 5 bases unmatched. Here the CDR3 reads CASSRRQGYTDTQYF. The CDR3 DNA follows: TGTGCCAGTAGTAGACGACAGGGGTACACAGATACGCAGTATTTT.

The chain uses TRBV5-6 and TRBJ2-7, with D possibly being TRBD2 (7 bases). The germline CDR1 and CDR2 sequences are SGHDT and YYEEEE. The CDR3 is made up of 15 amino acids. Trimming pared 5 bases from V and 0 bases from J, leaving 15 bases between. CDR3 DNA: TGTGCCAGCAGTCAGAGGGGGGACTACTCCTACGAGCAGTACTTC. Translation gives CASSQRGDYSYEQYF.

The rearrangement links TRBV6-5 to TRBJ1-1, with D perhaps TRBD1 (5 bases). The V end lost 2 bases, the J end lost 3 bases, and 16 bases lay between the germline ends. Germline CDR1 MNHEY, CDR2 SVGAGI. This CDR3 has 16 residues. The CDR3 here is CASSYRIQGYHTEAFF. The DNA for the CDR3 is TGTGCCAGCAGTTACCGAATTCAGGGATATCACACTGAAGCTTTCTTT.

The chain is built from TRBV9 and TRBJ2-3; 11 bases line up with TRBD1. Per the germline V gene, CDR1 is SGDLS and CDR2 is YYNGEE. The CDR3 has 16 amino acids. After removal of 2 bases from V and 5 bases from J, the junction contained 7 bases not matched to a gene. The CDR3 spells CASSVGGQGAVDTQYF. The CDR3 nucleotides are TGTGCCAGCAGCGTTGGAGGACAGGGGGCCGTAGATACGCAGTATTTT.

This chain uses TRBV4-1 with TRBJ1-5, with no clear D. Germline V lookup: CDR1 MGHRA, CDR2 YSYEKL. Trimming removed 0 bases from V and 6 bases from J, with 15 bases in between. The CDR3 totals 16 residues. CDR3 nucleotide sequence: TGCGCCAGCAGCCAAGAAGAGGGTCTAGTCACTCAGCCCCAGCATTTT. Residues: CASSQEEGLVTQPQHF.

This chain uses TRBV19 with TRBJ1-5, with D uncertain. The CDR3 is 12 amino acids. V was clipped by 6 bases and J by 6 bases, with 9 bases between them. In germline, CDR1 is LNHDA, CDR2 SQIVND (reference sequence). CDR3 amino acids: CASSKGSQPQHF. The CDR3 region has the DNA TGTGCCAGTAGCAAAGGGAGTCAGCCCCAGCATTTT.

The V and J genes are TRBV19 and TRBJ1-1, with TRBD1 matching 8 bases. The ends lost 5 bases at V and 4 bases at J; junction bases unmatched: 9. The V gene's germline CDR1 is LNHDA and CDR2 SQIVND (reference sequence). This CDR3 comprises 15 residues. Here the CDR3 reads CASSGTGPWGTEAFF. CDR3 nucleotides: TGTGCCAGTAGTGGGACAGGCCCCTGGGGCACTGAAGCTTTCTTT.

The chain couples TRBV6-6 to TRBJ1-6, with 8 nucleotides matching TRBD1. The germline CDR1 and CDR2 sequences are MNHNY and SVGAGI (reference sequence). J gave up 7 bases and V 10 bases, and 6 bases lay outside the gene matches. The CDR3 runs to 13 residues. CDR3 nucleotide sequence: TGTGCCACTGTTACAGGGGGAAATTCACCCCTCCACTTT. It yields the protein CATVTGGNSPLHF.

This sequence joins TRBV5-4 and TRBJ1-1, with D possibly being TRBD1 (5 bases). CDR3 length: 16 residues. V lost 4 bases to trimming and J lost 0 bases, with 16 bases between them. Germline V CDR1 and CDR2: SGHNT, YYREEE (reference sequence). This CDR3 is CASSLGDGGMNTEAFF. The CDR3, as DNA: TGTGCCAGCAGCCTTGGGGACGGGGGAATGAACACTGAAGCTTTCTTT. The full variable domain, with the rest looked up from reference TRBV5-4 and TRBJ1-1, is ETGVTQSPTHLIKTRGQQVTLRCSSQSGHNTVSWYQQALGQGPQFIFQYYREEENGRGNFPPRFSGLQFPNYSSELNVNALELDDSALYLCASSLGDGGMNTEAFFGQGTRLTVV.